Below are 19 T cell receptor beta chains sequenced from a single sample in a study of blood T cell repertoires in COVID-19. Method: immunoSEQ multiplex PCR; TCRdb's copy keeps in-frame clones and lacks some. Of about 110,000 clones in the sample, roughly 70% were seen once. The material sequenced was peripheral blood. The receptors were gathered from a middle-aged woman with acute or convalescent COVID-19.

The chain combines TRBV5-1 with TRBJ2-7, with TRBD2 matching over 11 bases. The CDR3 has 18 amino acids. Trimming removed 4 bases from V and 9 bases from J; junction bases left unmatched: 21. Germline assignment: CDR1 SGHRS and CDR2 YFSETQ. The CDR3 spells CASSGSSGGAQVSSRQYF. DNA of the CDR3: TGCGCCAGCAGCGGCAGTAGCGGGGGGGCCCAGGTCAGTTCCAGGCAGTACTTC.

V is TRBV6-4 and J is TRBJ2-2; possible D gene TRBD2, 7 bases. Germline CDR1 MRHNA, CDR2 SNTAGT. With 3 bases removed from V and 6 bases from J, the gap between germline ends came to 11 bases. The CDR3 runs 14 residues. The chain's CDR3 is CASSEGGHSGELFF. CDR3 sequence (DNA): TGTGCCAGCAGTGAGGGGGGGCACTCCGGGGAGCTGTTTTTT.

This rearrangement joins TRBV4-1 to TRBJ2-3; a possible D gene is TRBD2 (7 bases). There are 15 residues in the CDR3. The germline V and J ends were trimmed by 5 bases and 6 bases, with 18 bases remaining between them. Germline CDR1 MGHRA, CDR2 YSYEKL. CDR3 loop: CASSSPGRGGDTQYF. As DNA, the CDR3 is TGCGCCAGCAGCTCTCCGGGCAGGGGAGGGGATACGCAGTATTTT.

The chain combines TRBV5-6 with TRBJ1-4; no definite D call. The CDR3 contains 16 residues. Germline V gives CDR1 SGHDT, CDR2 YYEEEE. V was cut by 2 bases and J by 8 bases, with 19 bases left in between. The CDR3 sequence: CASSFSAGGVWEKLFF. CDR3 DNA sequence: TGTGCCAGCAGCTTTAGCGCGGGAGGTGTCTGGGAAAAACTGTTTTTT.

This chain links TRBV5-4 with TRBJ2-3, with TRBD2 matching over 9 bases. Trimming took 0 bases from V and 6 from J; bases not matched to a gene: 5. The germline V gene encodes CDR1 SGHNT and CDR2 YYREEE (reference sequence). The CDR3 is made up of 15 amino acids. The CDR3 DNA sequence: TGTGCCAGCAGCTTGGATAGCGGGGGTACGGATACGCAGTATTTT. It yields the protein CASSLDSGGTDTQYF.

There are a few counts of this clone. The CDR3: CASSTRGLAGTDTQYF. The DNA for the CDR3 is TGTGCCAGTAGTACCCGGGGACTAGCGGGCACAGATACGCAGTATTTT. The rearrangement joins TRBV19 to TRBJ2-3; 11 bases map to TRBD2. The CDR3 contains 16 residues. CDR1 is LNHDA and CDR2 is SQIVND in the germline V gene (reference sequence). The V segment lost 4 bases and the J segment 1 base; nucleotides outside the gene matches: 4.

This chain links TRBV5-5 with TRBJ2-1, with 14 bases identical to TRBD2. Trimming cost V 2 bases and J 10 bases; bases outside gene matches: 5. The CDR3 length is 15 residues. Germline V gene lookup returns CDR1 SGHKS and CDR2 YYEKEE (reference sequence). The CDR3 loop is CASSLGLAGGLEQFF. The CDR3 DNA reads TGTGCCAGCAGCTTAGGACTAGCGGGGGGCTTGGAGCAGTTCTTC.

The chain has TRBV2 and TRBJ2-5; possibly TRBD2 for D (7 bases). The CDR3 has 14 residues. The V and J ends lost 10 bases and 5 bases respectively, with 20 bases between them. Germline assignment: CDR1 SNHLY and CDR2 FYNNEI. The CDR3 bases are TGTGCCATCCACCGACGGGGGGCAGGGGAGACCCAGTACTTC. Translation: CAIHRRGAGETQYF.

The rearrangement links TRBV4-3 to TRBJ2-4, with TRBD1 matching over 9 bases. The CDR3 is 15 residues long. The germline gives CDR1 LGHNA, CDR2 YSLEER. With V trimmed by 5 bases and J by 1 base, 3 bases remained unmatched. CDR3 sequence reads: CASSRTGDAKNIQYF. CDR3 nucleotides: TGCGCCAGCAGCAGGACAGGGGATGCCAAAAACATTCAGTACTTC.

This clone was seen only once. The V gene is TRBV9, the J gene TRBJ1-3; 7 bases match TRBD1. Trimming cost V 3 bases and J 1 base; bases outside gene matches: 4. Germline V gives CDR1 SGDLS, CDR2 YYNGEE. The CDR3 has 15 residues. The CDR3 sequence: CASSDTGVSGNTIYF. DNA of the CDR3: TGTGCCAGCAGCGACACAGGGGTGTCTGGAAACACCATATATTTT. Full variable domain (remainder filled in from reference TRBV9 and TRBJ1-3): DSGVTQTPKHLITATGQRVTLRCSPRSGDLSVYWYQQSLDQGLQFLIQYYNGEERAKGNILERFSAQQFPDLHSELNLSSLELGDSALYFCASSDTGVSGNTIYFGEGSWLTVV.

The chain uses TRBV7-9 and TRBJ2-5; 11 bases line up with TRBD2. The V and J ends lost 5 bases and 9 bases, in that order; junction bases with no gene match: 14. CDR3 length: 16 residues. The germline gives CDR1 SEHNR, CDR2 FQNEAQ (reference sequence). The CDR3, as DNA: TGTGCCAGCAGCCCCCTCCATCCGACTAGCGGGGTTCCCCAGTACTTC. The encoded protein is CASSPLHPTSGVPQYF.

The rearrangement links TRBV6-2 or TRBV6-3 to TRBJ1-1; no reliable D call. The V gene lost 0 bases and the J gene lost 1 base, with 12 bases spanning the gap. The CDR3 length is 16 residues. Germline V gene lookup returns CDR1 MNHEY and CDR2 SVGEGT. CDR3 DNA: TGTGCCAGCAGTTACTCGATCCCCCTAGGGAACACTGAAGCTTTCTTT. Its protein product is CASSYSIPLGNTEAFF.

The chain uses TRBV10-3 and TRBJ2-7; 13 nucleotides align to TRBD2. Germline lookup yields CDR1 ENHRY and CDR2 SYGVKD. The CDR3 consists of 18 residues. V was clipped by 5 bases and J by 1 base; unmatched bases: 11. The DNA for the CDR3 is TGTGCCATCAGTCAAAAGACTAGCGGGGGGTCAATTTCCTACGAGCAGTACTTC. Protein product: CAISQKTSGGSISYEQYF.

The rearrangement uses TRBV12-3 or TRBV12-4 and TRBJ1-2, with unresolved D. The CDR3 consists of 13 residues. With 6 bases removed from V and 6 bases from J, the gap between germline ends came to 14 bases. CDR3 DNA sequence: TGTGCCAGCAGGAGCCTTTTAGAGGATGGCTACACCTTC. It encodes CASRSLLEDGYTF.

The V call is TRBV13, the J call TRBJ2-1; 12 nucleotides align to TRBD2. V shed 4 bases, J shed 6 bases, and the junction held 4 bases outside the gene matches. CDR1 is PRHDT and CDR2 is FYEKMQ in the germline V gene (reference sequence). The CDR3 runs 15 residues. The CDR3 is CASSSGLAGPNEQFF. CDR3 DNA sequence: TGTGCCAGCAGCTCAGGACTAGCGGGACCCAATGAGCAGTTCTTC.

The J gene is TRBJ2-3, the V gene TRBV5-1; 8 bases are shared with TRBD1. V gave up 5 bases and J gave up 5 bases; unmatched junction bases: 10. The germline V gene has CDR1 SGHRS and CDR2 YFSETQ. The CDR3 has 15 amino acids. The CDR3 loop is CASRDPGGQQDTQYF. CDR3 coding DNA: TGCGCCAGCAGAGATCCAGGGGGCCAACAAGATACGCAGTATTTT.

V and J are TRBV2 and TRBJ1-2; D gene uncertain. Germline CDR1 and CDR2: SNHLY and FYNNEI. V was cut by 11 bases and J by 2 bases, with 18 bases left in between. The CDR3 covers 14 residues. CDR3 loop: CAAGGRTENYGYTF. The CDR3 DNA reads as TGTGCCGCAGGAGGCAGGACGGAAAACTATGGCTACACCTTC.

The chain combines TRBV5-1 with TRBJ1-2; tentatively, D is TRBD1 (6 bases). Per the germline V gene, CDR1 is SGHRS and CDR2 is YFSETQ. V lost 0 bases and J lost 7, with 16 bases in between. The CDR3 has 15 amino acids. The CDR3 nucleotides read TGCGCCAGCAGCTTGGGGCAGGAACAGGGATTTGGCTACACCTTC. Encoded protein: CASSLGQEQGFGYTF.

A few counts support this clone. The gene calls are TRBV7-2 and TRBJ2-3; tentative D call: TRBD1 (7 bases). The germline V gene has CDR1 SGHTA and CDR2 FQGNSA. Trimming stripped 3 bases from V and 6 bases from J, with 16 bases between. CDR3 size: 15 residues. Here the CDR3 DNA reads TGTGCCAGCAGCTTGTTTGGACAGGCGGGGGATACGCAGTATTTT. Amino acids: CASSLFGQAGDTQYF.